These 31 T cell receptor beta chains originate from one sample sequenced in a study of CD8+ T cells in alopecia areata. cDNA serving as the sequencing template came from extracted, reverse transcribed RNA. The assay was immunoSEQ multiplex PCR, and TCRdb's table has in-frame clones only and misses some. The sample yields around 100,000 clones, without any singletons. Input material: lesional skin. The source of these receptors is a C3H/HeJ mouse with alopecia areata. The strain's MHC haplotype is H2-k.

For this clone: The TCRdb protein fails to match the DNA translation at residue 9; the protein reported here was translated from the DNA. Gene names are the mouse ones. CDR3 amino acids: CASGHRDSPLYF. The CDR3 DNA, read in part, is TGTGCCAGCGGTCACAGGGATTCGCCC. The chain uses TRBV13-2 and TRBJ1-6, with a weak D call TRBD1 (6 bases). The read halts 3 residues ahead of the CDR3 end, with the missing end drawn from the germline J gene. TRBJ1-6 is given ORF status, its function remaining uncertain. CDR1 and CDR2 from the germline V gene are NNHNN and SYGAGS (reference sequence). CDR3 length: 12 residues. With 4 bases removed from V and 8 bases from J, the gap between germline ends came to 7 bases.

With respect to this clone: The gene symbols are mouse symbols. The read terminates 4 residues before the CDR3 end, so the remaining end is supplied by the germline J gene. This sequence joins TRBV13-3 and TRBJ2-1, with D maybe TRBD1 (6 bases). Germline CDR1 is NNHDY and CDR2 is SYVADS. The CDR3 is made up of 16 amino acids. Deletions cut 2 bases from V and 1 base from J, with 13 bases between. CDR3 residues: CASSEAPGANYAEQFF. The sequenced part of the CDR3 DNA is TGTGCCAGCAGTGAGGCCCCAGGGGCGAACTATGCT.

To note about this clone: At residue 11, the DNA translation does not agree with TCRdb's protein; the protein displayed here is the one encoded by the DNA. These gene names are mouse names. The read gets to within 3 residues of the CDR3 end, and the germline J gene fills in the rest. The V and J genes are TRBV13-1 and TRBJ1-6; TRBD1 matches at 7 bases. TRBJ1-6 is classed as an ORF, of uncertain function. The CDR3 spans 14 residues. Trimming took 2 bases from V and 10 from J; bases not matched to a gene: 6. CDR1 is NSHNY, CDR2 SYGAGN, per germline. The part of the CDR3 DNA that was read is TGTGCCAGCAGTGAGAGGGGGCAGGGCTCGCCC. Its translation is CASSERGQGSP. The full CDR3 reads CASSERGQGSPLYF.

This clone appeared a few times. Mouse gene names and germline throughout. From the germline J gene comes the end of the CDR3, since the read stops 4 residues before it. The chain links TRBV13-3 to TRBJ2-5; 9 nucleotides match TRBD1. There are 13 residues in the CDR3. The germline CDR1 and CDR2 sequences are NNHDY and SYVADS. CDR3 loop: CASNRDREDTQYF. Incomplete CDR3 DNA: TGTGCCAGCAACCGGGACAGGGAAGAC.

In regard to this clone: Gene names refer to mouse genes. The read stops 4 residues short of the end of the CDR3; the missing end is completed from the germline J gene. The gene calls are TRBV19 and TRBJ2-3; 7 bases are a match to TRBD1. The CDR3 is 15 amino acids. The J segment lost 1 base and the V segment lost 1 base, leaving 3 bases of the junction unmatched. Germline V gene lookup returns CDR1 FNHDT and CDR2 SITEND (reference sequence). The covered CDR3 bases are TGTGCCAGCAGTATACACGGACAGGGTGCAGAA. Translation: CASSIHGQGAE. The full CDR3 reads CASSIHGQGAETLYF. Supplemented by reference TRBV19 and TRBJ2-3, the full variable domain reads GGIITQTPKFLIGQEGQKLTLKCQQNFNHDTMYWYRQDSGKGLRLIYYSITENDLQKGDLSEGYDASREKKSSFSLTVTSAQKNEMAVFLCASSIHGQGAETLYFGSGTRLTVL.

Regarding this clone: Gene and germline names: mouse. From the germline J gene comes the end of the CDR3, since the read stops 4 residues before it. This sequence joins TRBV13-3 and TRBJ1-1; TRBD1 matches 12 bases. The CDR3 has 13 residues. Trimming at V came to 7 bases and at J to 4 bases, leaving 2 bases not matched to a gene. CDR1 is NNHDY, CDR2 SYVADS, per germline. The sequenced part of the CDR3 DNA is TGTGCCAGCGGGACAGGGGGCGTCACA. Translation gives CASGTGGVT. The complete CDR3 protein is CASGTGGVTEVFF.

This clone was observed many times. The gene names given are mouse names. The read ends 4 residues early relative to the CDR3; the germline J gene fills the gap. This sequence joins TRBV13-3 and TRBJ2-2, with D unclear. Trimming left V 5 bases short and J 0 bases short, with 8 bases between. Germline values: CDR1 NNHDY, CDR2 SYVADS. This CDR3 comprises 14 residues. The CDR3 loop reads CASSPSTNTGQLYF. The covered CDR3 bases are TGTGCCAGCAGCCCCTCTACAAACACCGGG.

This clone was recorded a few times. The gene names here belong to mouse. The CDR3 goes on 4 residues after the read ends, and that part is filled in from the germline J gene. The V call is TRBV1, the J call TRBJ1-1, with TRBD1 identical over 10 bases. Germline trimming cut 3 bases from V and 0 bases from J; bases unmatched to any gene: 4. Germline loops: CDR1 NSQYPW, CDR2 LRSPGD (reference sequence). This CDR3 has 16 residues. The CDR3 region is CTCSARDRGTNTEVFF. The CDR3 bases that were read are TGCACCTGCAGTGCCCGGGACAGGGGAACAAACACA.

This clone came up a few times. Gene names refer to mouse genes. The CDR3 end is not reached by the read, which stops 4 residues before it; the germline J gene fills it in. The chain is built from TRBV13-2 and TRBJ2-7; 11 bases match TRBD2. Looked up from germline, CDR1 is NNHNN and CDR2 is SYGAGS (reference sequence). V trimming: 4 bases; J trimming: 0 bases; junction bases outside the gene matches: 3. CDR3 length: 15 residues. The CDR3 sequence: CASGPDWGGSYEQYF. Incomplete CDR3 DNA: TGTGCCAGCGGTCCCGACTGGGGGGGCTCCTAT.

This clone has only a few counts. Any gene name here is a mouse gene name. The CDR3 is cut off 4 residues early in the read; its end comes from the germline J gene. The chain carries TRBV13-3 and TRBJ1-2, with 7 bases aligning to TRBD1. The trim removed 3 bases at V and 0 bases at J, leaving 8 bases unmatched. This CDR3 is built from 16 residues. Germline CDR1 and CDR2: NNHDY and SYVADS. Here the CDR3 reads CASSVGRGFANSDYTF. CDR3 DNA, as far as it was read: TGTGCCAGCAGTGTGGGCAGGGGGTTTGCAAACTCC.

A note on this clone: The genes are named according to mouse. The read ends 4 residues early relative to the CDR3; the germline J gene fills the gap. V and J are TRBV19 and TRBJ2-3; TRBD1 agrees at 10 bases. CDR3 length: 15 residues. V gave up 4 bases and J gave up 1 base; unmatched junction bases: 3. The germline V gene encodes CDR1 FNHDT and CDR2 SITEND (reference sequence). The CDR3 DNA, read in part, is TGTGCCAGCAGTGGGACAGGGGAGGGTGCAGAA. The encoded protein is CASSGTGEGAE. The whole CDR3 is CASSGTGEGAETLYF.

As for this clone: Gene labels here are mouse ones. The CDR3 goes on 4 residues after the read ends, and that part is filled in from the germline J gene. The chain joins TRBV19 to TRBJ2-7, with 8 bases fitting TRBD1. V trimming: 1 base; J trimming: 3 bases; junction bases outside the gene matches: 3. Germline CDR1 and CDR2: FNHDT and SITEND (reference sequence). The CDR3 sequence is 14 residues long. The CDR3 bases that were read are TGTGCCAGCAGTATACAACAGGGGGGCTAT. This gives the protein CASSIQQGGY. The CDR3 in its entirety is CASSIQQGGYEQYF. Full variable domain (rest looked up from reference TRBV19 and TRBJ2-7): GGIITQTPKFLIGQEGQKLTLKCQQNFNHDTMYWYRQDSGKGLRLIYYSITENDLQKGDLSEGYDASREKKSSFSLTVTSAQKNEMAVFLCASSIQQGGYEQYFGPGTRLTVL.

This clone has a handful of counts. The protein TCRdb lists differs from the translation of the DNA at residue 12; the protein given here is translated from the DNA itself. Mouse names are used for the genes. Read sequence stops 3 residues before the CDR3 end, and the germline J gene provides the missing end. The chain combines TRBV19 with TRBJ1-3; 10 positions match TRBD1. The CDR3 has 15 amino acids. V lost 6 bases, J lost 0 bases, and 3 bases stayed unmatched. Germline V lookup: CDR1 FNHDT, CDR2 SITEND (reference sequence). The CDR3 loop reads CASTGQGGSGNTLYF. CDR3 DNA, as far as it was read: TGTGCCAGCACCGGACAGGGGGGTTCTGGAAATACG.

This clone turned up a few times. Gene names are mouse gene names. The read gets to within 4 residues of the CDR3 end, and the germline J gene fills in the rest. This chain connects TRBV13-1 to TRBJ1-4; no definite D call. The V end was cut by 0 bases, the J end by 0 bases, with 6 bases between. This CDR3 is 15 amino acids long. The germline V gene encodes CDR1 NSHNY and CDR2 SYGAGN. The CDR3 region is CASSDERFSNERLFF. The part of the CDR3 DNA that was read is TGTGCCAGCAGTGATGAGAGGTTTTCCAACGAA.

This clone has ten or more counts. Genes and germline come from the mouse. The CDR3 end falls 4 residues outside the read, so it is completed with the germline J gene. This sequence joins TRBV19 and TRBJ2-1; 14 positions agree with TRBD2. J gave up 3 bases and V 4 bases, and 3 bases lay outside the gene matches. Germline CDR1 FNHDT, CDR2 SITEND (reference sequence). This CDR3 is built from 16 residues. The CDR3 bases that were read are TGTGCCAGCAGTTCGGGACTGGGGGGGCCCTATGCT. Translation: CASSSGLGGPYA. The full CDR3 is CASSSGLGGPYAEQFF.

Notes on this clone: Gene names are the mouse ones. Read data end 4 residues before the CDR3 end; the end is taken from the germline J gene. The rearrangement joins TRBV13-3 to TRBJ2-2, with TRBD1 matching 9 bases. Germline lookup yields CDR1 NNHDY and CDR2 SYVADS. There are 16 residues in the CDR3. The V and J ends lost 2 bases and 0 bases, in that order; junction bases with no gene match: 2. The CDR3 DNA, read in part, is TGTGCCAGCAGTGACACAGGGGGCTCAAACACCGGG. Amino acid sequence: CASSDTGGSNTG. The full-length CDR3 reads as CASSDTGGSNTGQLYF.

Notes on this clone: Gene names follow the mouse nomenclature. The DNA ends 4 residues before the CDR3 does, and the rest of the CDR3 is filled in from the germline J gene. The rearrangement links TRBV17 to TRBJ1-4, with D possibly matching TRBD1 (5 bases). Looked up from germline, CDR1 is MNHDT and CDR2 is YYDKIL. The CDR3 runs to 16 residues. The sequenced CDR3 bases are TGTGCTAGCAGTAGAGATCCCAGGGAAGTGGGCGAA. It codes for CASSRDPREVGE. The CDR3, in full, reads CASSRDPREVGERLFF.

About this clone: These gene names are mouse names. The sequenced fragment ends 4 residues before the CDR3 boundary, so the rest is inferred from the germline J gene. The chain couples TRBV16 to TRBJ1-1; TRBD1 aligns across 7 bases. Trimming took 0 bases from V and 1 from J; bases not matched to a gene: 5. This CDR3 is built from 16 residues. Germline CDR1 is SGHSA and CDR2 is FRNQAP. The DNA read from the CDR3 is TGTGCAAGCAGCTTAGAACAGGACAGGCAAAACACA. Translation gives CASSLEQDRQNT. The full CDR3 is CASSLEQDRQNTEVFF. Combining the CDR3 with reference TRBV16 and TRBJ1-1 gives the whole variable domain NAGVIQTPRHKVTGKGQEATLWCEPISGHSAVFWYRQTIVQGLEFLTYFRNQAPIDDSGMPKERFSAQMPNQSHSTLKIQSTQPQDSAVYLCASSLEQDRQNTEVFFGKGTRLTVV.

A note on this clone: Gene names are the mouse ones. Sequencing ends 4 residues short of the CDR3 end; the germline J gene provides the rest. The chain couples TRBV1 to TRBJ2-5; the D gene is possibly TRBD2 (5 bases). The germline V gene has CDR1 NSQYPW and CDR2 LRSPGD (reference sequence). The CDR3 is 15 residues long. The V end was cut by 0 bases, the J end by 3 bases, with 10 bases between. The DNA read from the CDR3 is TGCACCTGCAGTGCAGATGCCTGGGAGCAAGAC. This translates into CTCSADAWEQD. In full, the CDR3 is CTCSADAWEQDTQYF. The full variable domain, completed using reference TRBV1 and TRBJ2-5, is VTLLEQNPRWRLVPRGQAVNLRCILKNSQYPWMSWYQQDLQKQLQWLFTLRSPGDKEVKSLPGADYLATRVTDTELRLQVANMSQGRTLYCTCSADAWEQDTQYFGPGTRLLVL.

This clone has just a few counts. Each gene name is a mouse one. The read ends 4 residues before the CDR3 terminus; that terminus is restored from the germline J gene. The chain joins TRBV13-3 to TRBJ2-2; tentatively, D is TRBD1 (6 bases). CDR3 length equals 14 residues. Germline CDR1 reads NNHDY; CDR2 reads SYVADS. Trimming removed 5 bases at V and 3 bases at J, with 11 bases between. The CDR3 sequence is CASRTGGDTGQLYF. The DNA read from the CDR3 is TGTGCCAGCAGGACAGGAGGGGACACCGGG. The full variable domain, its missing parts supplied by reference TRBV13-3 and TRBJ2-2, is EAAVTQSPRSKVAVTGGKVTLSCHQTNNHDYMYWYRQDTGHGLRLIHYSYVADSTEKGDIPDGYKASRPSQENFSLILELASLSQTAVYFCASRTGGDTGQLYFGEGSKLTVL.

This clone showed up just a few times. The genes are named according to mouse. With the read ending 4 residues before the CDR3 end, the germline J gene is used to fill in that end. V usage is TRBV13-2 and J usage is TRBJ2-7, with a tentative D call TRBD2 (7 bases). Per the germline V gene, CDR1 is NNHNN and CDR2 is SYGAGS (reference sequence). The CDR3 has 15 amino acids. The CDR3 loop is CASGDEGGYFYEQYF. The part of the CDR3 DNA that was read is TGTGCCAGCGGTGATGAGGGGGGGTACTTTTAT.

With respect to this clone: Mouse gene names apply. The read halts 4 residues ahead of the CDR3 end, with the missing end drawn from the germline J gene. This chain connects TRBV16 to TRBJ1-4; TRBD1 might be the D (6 bases). Germline CDR1 and CDR2: SGHSA and FRNQAP. The CDR3 totals 16 residues. This CDR3 reads CASSLDLTGKSERLFF. CDR3 DNA (partial): TGTGCAAGCAGCTTAGATCTAACAGGGAAGAGCGAA. The full variable domain, its missing parts supplied by reference TRBV16 and TRBJ1-4, is NAGVIQTPRHKVTGKGQEATLWCEPISGHSAVFWYRQTIVQGLEFLTYFRNQAPIDDSGMPKERFSAQMPNQSHSTLKIQSTQPQDSAVYLCASSLDLTGKSERLFFGHGTKLSVL.

Points on this clone: The genes and germline here are from mouse. The missing CDR3 end, 4 residues past where the read stops, is filled in from the germline J gene. V usage is TRBV13-2 and J usage is TRBJ1-4; D is perhaps TRBD1 (5 bases). Germline values: CDR1 NNHNN, CDR2 SYGAGS (reference sequence). There are 14 residues in the CDR3. Deletions cut 5 bases from V and 0 bases from J, with 8 bases between. The part of the CDR3 DNA that was read is TGTGCCAGCGGGGACATCTTTTCCAACGAA. Residues: CASGDIFSNE. The complete CDR3 reads CASGDIFSNERLFF.

Concerning this clone: Translating the DNA gives a protein that differs from the TCRdb entry at residue 13; the protein shown here is that DNA translation. The genes are named according to mouse. The CDR3 is cut off 3 residues early in the read; its end comes from the germline J gene. The rearrangement uses TRBV1 and TRBJ1-6, with a weak D call TRBD1 (5 bases). TRBJ1-6 is an ORF, and what it does is uncertain. The CDR3 contains 16 residues. Germline CDR1 NSQYPW, CDR2 LRSPGD (reference sequence). V dropped 4 bases and J dropped 0 bases, with 10 bases sitting between them. Incomplete CDR3 DNA: TGCACCTGCAGTGAACGACAGAATTCCTATAATTCGCCC. It translates to CTCSERQNSYNSP. The whole CDR3 region reads CTCSERQNSYNSPLYF.

On this clone itself: The database protein in TCRdb disagrees with the DNA translation at residue 13; the sequence shown here was translated from the DNA. Germline and genes here are mouse. The sequenced fragment ends 3 residues before the CDR3 boundary, so the rest is inferred from the germline J gene. At the DNA level, this CDR3 is encoded by other sequences in the same sample as well. The rearrangement joins TRBV1 to TRBJ1-6; 10 bases are shared with TRBD1. TRBJ1-6 counts as an open reading frame of uncertain function. The CDR3 extends over 16 amino acids. V lost 1 base and J lost 7; bases outside the gene matches: 4. The germline V gene has CDR1 NSQYPW and CDR2 LRSPGD (reference sequence). CDR3 DNA, as far as it was read: TGCACCTGCAGTGCAGGGGACAGGGGACGGAATTCGCCC. It translates to CTCSAGDRGRNSP. The CDR3, in full, reads CTCSAGDRGRNSPLYF.

This clone turned up a few times. Genes here carry mouse names. The read gets to within 4 residues of the CDR3 end, and the germline J gene fills in the rest. The chain couples TRBV13-3 to TRBJ2-2; D may be TRBD2 (6 bases). Trimming took 7 bases from V and 4 from J, leaving 17 bases between them. Germline-derived CDR1 and CDR2 are NNHDY and SYVADS. The CDR3 is 15 amino acids. The CDR3 bases that were read are TGTGCCAGCGCGAGTGGGGGAAAGGGCACCGGG. Protein: CASASGGKGTG. In full, the CDR3 reads CASASGGKGTGQLYF.

About this clone itself: These gene names are mouse names. The read ends 4 residues shy of where the CDR3 ends; the end is completed using the germline J gene. The chain uses TRBV19 and TRBJ2-3; 11 bases are a match to TRBD2. CDR3 length equals 18 residues. The V segment lost 1 base and the J segment 0 bases; nucleotides outside the gene matches: 7. In germline, CDR1 is FNHDT, CDR2 SITEND (reference sequence). The covered CDR3 bases are TGTGCCAGCAGTATAAGGGACTGGGGGCCTTCTAGTGCAGAA. Translation gives CASSIRDWGPSSAE. In full, the CDR3 is CASSIRDWGPSSAETLYF.

On this clone itself: Gene names follow the mouse nomenclature. The read ends 4 residues shy of where the CDR3 ends; the end is completed using the germline J gene. The genes are TRBV1 and TRBJ2-2; D possibly matches TRBD1 or TRBD2 (5 bases each). V was cut by 0 bases and J by 0 bases, with 8 bases left in between. Germline values: CDR1 NSQYPW, CDR2 LRSPGD (reference sequence). The CDR3 loop spans 16 amino acids. The CDR3 DNA, read in part, is TGCACCTGCAGTGCAGAGGGGGATTCAAACACCGGG. Translated, it gives CTCSAEGDSNTG. The entire CDR3 sequence reads CTCSAEGDSNTGQLYF.

This clone was picked up a small number of times. The genes are named according to mouse. The missing CDR3 end, 4 residues past where the read stops, is filled in from the germline J gene. The rearrangement links TRBV17 to TRBJ2-5; 10 bases match TRBD2. The germline CDR1 and CDR2 sequences are MNHDT and YYDKIL. V was pared by 3 bases and J by 2 bases, with 5 bases of the junction left unmatched. The CDR3 covers 16 residues. The CDR3 sequence is CASSSSWGGGQDTQYF. The sequenced part of the CDR3 DNA is TGTGCTAGCAGTAGTTCCTGGGGGGGCGGCCAAGAC.

This clone was seen many times. Gene names are the mouse ones. Coverage ceases 4 residues before the CDR3 finishes, and the germline J gene fills in the end. The chain combines TRBV1 with TRBJ2-5; 11 bases line up with TRBD2. V shed 7 bases and J 2 bases; nucleotides not matched to a gene: 2. Germline CDR1 NSQYPW, CDR2 LRSPGD (reference sequence). CDR3 length: 14 amino acids. This CDR3 is CTCKTGGVQDTQYF. CDR3 bases read: TGCACCTGCAAGACTGGGGGGGTCCAAGAC.

A few counts support this clone. These gene names are mouse names. The missing CDR3 end, 4 residues past where the read stops, is filled in from the germline J gene. The rearrangement links TRBV13-1 to TRBJ2-1; 9 nucleotides line up with TRBD1. CDR1 is NSHNY, CDR2 SYGAGN, per germline. The CDR3 length is 18 residues. The trim removed 4 bases at V and 1 base at J, leaving 12 bases unmatched. CDR3 bases read: TGTGCCAGCAGTCCTCTCATCACCGGGACAGGGAACTATGCT. It translates to CASSPLITGTGNYA. The whole CDR3 reads CASSPLITGTGNYAEQFF.